Listed here is a single T cell receptor (beta chain). Its antigen is unidentified. The germline V gene encodes CDR1 SGHNT and CDR2 YENEEA. V trimming: 1 base; J trimming: 6 bases; junction bases outside the gene matches: 4. The CDR3 extends over 14 amino acids. This sample stems from a study of cytomegalovirus exposure and HLA in healthy donors. Overall study results and limits: A later analysis by the authors found several of the most significant clusters apparently linked to common viral pathogens. In a later analysis, TCR beta V- and J-gene trimming was associated with a missense DCLRE1C variant.

The PCR ran on 60 Vbeta and 13 Jbeta primers. Generated by immunoSEQ multiplex PCR, the TCRdb table keeps only in-frame clones and is missing some. The sample includes 150,000 to 200,000 clones, over 70% seen only once; the top ten take around 3%. J is TRBJ2-3 and V is TRBV11-3; 7 bases fit TRBD2. The TCR was taken from a female donor in good health and CMV-seronegative. Sequencing was performed on PBMCs. Here the CDR3 DNA reads TGTGCCAGCAGCTTAGCTAGCGGAGCCGATACGCAGTATTTT. Translating gives CASSLASGADTQYF.